What follows are 17 T cell receptor beta chains derived from one specimen sequenced in a study of T cell repertoires in cytomegalovirus infection. TCRdb ran MiXCR on the reads and lists one entry per CDR3 protein. The sample contains hundreds of thousands of distinct CDR3 sequences, 17% of which appear only once. The material sequenced was PBMCs. All receptors come from a human donor in good health (CMV status not recorded). Some clones in this sample may be carry-over from other donors' samples.

This clonotype was observed a handful of times. V and J are TRBV19 and TRBJ2-6; either TRBD1 or TRBD2 may supply D (5 bases each). Germline-derived CDR1 and CDR2 are LNHDA and SQIVND (reference sequence). The CDR3 runs 17 residues. Trimming took 3 bases from V and 0 from J, leaving 12 bases between them. The CDR3 DNA is TGTGCCAGTAGTATGGATGGGACGAGCTCTGGGGCCAACGTCCTGACTTTC. As protein: CASSMDGTSSGANVLTF.

The table lists this clonotype with many counts. The chain uses TRBV7-2 and TRBJ2-7, with D tentatively TRBD1 (6 bases). This CDR3 has 14 residues. Trimming took off 4 bases at V and 4 bases at J, with 14 bases between the two ends. CDR1 and CDR2 from the germline V gene are SGHTA and FQGNSA. The CDR3 reads CASSSRWQGYEQYF. In nucleotides, the CDR3 is TGTGCCAGCAGCTCTAGATGGCAGGGGTACGAGCAGTACTTC.

This clonotype has only a few counts. V and J are TRBV20-1 and TRBJ2-3; TRBD1 or TRBD2 may be the D gene (5 bases each). CDR1 is DFQATT and CDR2 is SNEGSKA in the germline V gene (reference sequence). This CDR3 has 12 residues. V was pared by 3 bases and J by 7 bases, with 11 bases between. The CDR3 here is CSASGARHTQYF. CDR3 DNA: TGCAGTGCTAGCGGGGCCCGGCATACGCAGTATTTT.

V gene TRBV2 combines with J gene TRBJ1-3; 11 positions agree with TRBD1. CDR1 and CDR2 (germline): SNHLY, FYNNEI. The CDR3 consists of 15 residues. Trimming at V came to 7 bases and at J to 4 bases, leaving 6 bases not matched to a gene. The CDR3 bases are TGTGCCAGCACGGACAGGGGGCTAGACGGAAACACCATATATTTT. Translating gives CASTDRGLDGNTIYF.

Ten or more counts support this clonotype. The V call is TRBV7-2, the J call TRBJ2-7; TRBD2 matches 12 bases. The junction had 3 bases not matched to a gene; V was cut back by 0 bases and J by 0 bases. CDR3 length: 17 amino acids. CDR1 SGHTA and CDR2 FQGNSA come from the germline V gene. The CDR3 bases are TGTGCCAGCAGCTTAGCGTGGACTAGCGGGGACTCCTACGAGCAGTACTTC. Amino acids: CASSLAWTSGDSYEQYF. The full variable domain, rest sourced from reference TRBV7-2 and TRBJ2-7, is GAGVSQSPSNKVTEKGKDVELRCDPISGHTALYWYRQSLGQGLEFLIYFQGNSAPDKSGLPSDRFSAERTGGSVSTLTIQRTQQEDSAVYLCASSLAWTSGDSYEQYFGPGTRLTVT.

This clonotype has just a few counts. This chain uses TRBV6-1 with TRBJ2-3; D not certain. The length of the CDR3 is 17 residues. Germline V gene sequence: CDR1 MNHNS, CDR2 SASEGT. V was pared by 1 base and J by 2 bases, with 16 bases between. In nucleotides, the CDR3 is TGTGCCAGCAGTGAAGACGTTTATAGGCAGGCCACAGATACGCAGTATTTT. It translates to CASSEDVYRQATDTQYF.

This rearrangement joins TRBV28 to TRBJ1-1, with TRBD1 as a possible D gene (5 bases). Germline CDR1 and CDR2: MDHEN and SYDVKM. The CDR3 contains 12 residues. V lost 6 bases and J lost 3, with 8 bases in between. The CDR3: CASRSGYTEAFF. In DNA, the CDR3 is TGTGCCAGCAGATCAGGGTACACTGAAGCTTTCTTT.

The gene calls are TRBV3-1 and TRBJ2-2; D is uncertain. V lost 0 bases to trimming and J lost 7 bases, with 12 bases between them. CDR3 length equals 15 residues. Germline CDR1 and CDR2: LGHDT and YNNKEL (reference sequence). CDR3 nucleotides: TGTGCCAGCAGCCAAGAAGGAACTCACGGCGGGGAGCTGTTTTTT. Its translation is CASSQEGTHGGELFF.

This clonotype was counted ten times or more. The chain couples TRBV5-6 to TRBJ1-3; D remains unclear. Trimming left V 2 bases short and J 0 bases short, with 9 bases between. The CDR3 is made up of 15 amino acids. In germline, CDR1 is SGHDT, CDR2 YYEEEE. The CDR3 is CASSFGPDSGNTIYF. In DNA form, the CDR3 reads TGTGCCAGCAGCTTCGGACCTGACTCTGGAAACACCATATATTTT.

A few counts support this clonotype. The V and J genes are TRBV5-4 and TRBJ2-1; 7 bases map to TRBD1. Germline loops: CDR1 SGHNT, CDR2 YYREEE (reference sequence). CDR3 length: 15 amino acids. Trimming cost V 4 bases and J 0 bases; bases outside gene matches: 4. The CDR3 bases are TGTGCCAGCAGCAGAGGACAGGACTCCTACAATGAGCAGTTCTTC. Translated: CASSRGQDSYNEQFF.

This clonotype was counted a few times. The chain uses TRBV25-1 and TRBJ2-1; no definite D call. The CDR3 length is 14 residues. Trimming took 6 bases from V and 2 from J, leaving 11 bases between them. The germline CDR1 and CDR2 sequences are MGHDK and SYGVNS. CDR3 in DNA: TGTGCCAGCAGCCTCGAGACAACCTACAATGAGCAGTTCTTC. This codes for CASSLETTYNEQFF.

The V call is TRBV9, the J call TRBJ2-3; tentative D call: TRBD1 (6 bases). V was shortened by 0 bases and J by 1 base, with 9 bases between the two germline ends. CDR1 and CDR2 from the germline V gene are SGDLS and YYNGEE. The CDR3 covers 15 residues. CDR3 loop: CASSVVEGGTDTQYF. In nucleotides, the CDR3 is TGTGCCAGCAGCGTAGTCGAGGGGGGCACAGATACGCAGTATTTT.

A few counts support this clonotype. This sequence joins TRBV20-1 and TRBJ1-5; unclear D gene. Germline values: CDR1 DFQATT, CDR2 SNEGSKA (reference sequence). Trimming pared 1 base from V and 4 bases from J, leaving 5 bases between. This CDR3 comprises 12 residues. The CDR3: CSARATNQPQHF. CDR3 DNA sequence: TGCAGTGCTAGAGCCACGAATCAGCCCCAGCATTTT.

This clonotype came up a few times. This rearrangement joins TRBV9 to TRBJ1-2; tentatively, D is TRBD1 (6 bases). The CDR3 has 15 residues. With 3 bases removed from V and 4 bases from J, the gap between germline ends came to 16 bases. Germline values: CDR1 SGDLS, CDR2 YYNGEE. The CDR3 region is CASSDAGTFGYGYTF. CDR3 nucleotides: TGTGCCAGCAGCGACGCAGGGACATTCGGCTATGGCTACACCTTC.

This rearrangement joins TRBV5-8 to TRBJ1-5; weak D call: TRBD1 (5 bases). V lost 5 bases and J lost 9, with 15 bases in between. The CDR3 contains 13 residues. CDR1 SGHTS and CDR2 YDEGEE come from the germline V gene. In nucleotides, the CDR3 is TGTGCCAGCAGTCAAGACAGTGGGATGCCCCAGCATTTT. This sequence encodes CASSQDSGMPQHF.

The chain joins TRBV20-1 to TRBJ1-4; TRBD1 is a possible D gene (5 bases). The CDR3 extends over 13 amino acids. Per germline, CDR1 DFQATT and CDR2 SNEGSKA (reference sequence). V shed 5 bases and J shed 3 bases, with 10 bases lying between them. This CDR3 reads CSARRQPNEKLFF. The CDR3 nucleotides read TGCAGTGCTCGCAGACAGCCTAATGAAAAACTGTTTTTT.

In this sample, this clonotype turned up a few times. The chain joins TRBV27 to TRBJ2-1, with D tentatively TRBD2 (6 bases). The germline gives CDR1 MNHEY, CDR2 SMNVEV (reference sequence). The CDR3 is 14 residues long. Trimming cost V 4 bases and J 3 bases, with 10 bases left between them. CDR3 coding DNA: TGTGCCAGCAGTTCTGGCGGGGACTACAATGAGCAGTTCTTC. Encoded protein: CASSSGGDYNEQFF.